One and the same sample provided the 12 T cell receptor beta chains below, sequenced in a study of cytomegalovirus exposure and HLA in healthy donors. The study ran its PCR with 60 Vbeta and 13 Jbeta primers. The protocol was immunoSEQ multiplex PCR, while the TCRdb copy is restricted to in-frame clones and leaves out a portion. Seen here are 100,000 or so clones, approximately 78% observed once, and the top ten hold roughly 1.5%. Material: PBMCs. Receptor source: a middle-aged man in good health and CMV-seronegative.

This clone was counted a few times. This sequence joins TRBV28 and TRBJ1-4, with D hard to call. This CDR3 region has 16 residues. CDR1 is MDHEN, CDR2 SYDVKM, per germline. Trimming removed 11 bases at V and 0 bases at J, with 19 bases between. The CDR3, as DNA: TGTGCCTGTGGAGGGCCCGGGTTAGCAACTAATGAAAAACTGTTTTTT. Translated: CACGGPGLATNEKLFF.

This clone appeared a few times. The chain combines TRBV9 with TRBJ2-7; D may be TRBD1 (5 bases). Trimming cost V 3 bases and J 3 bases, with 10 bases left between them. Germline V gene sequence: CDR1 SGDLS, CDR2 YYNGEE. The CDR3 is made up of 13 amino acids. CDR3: CASSASQGYEQYF. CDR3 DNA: TGTGCCAGCAGCGCAAGCCAGGGCTACGAGCAGTACTTC. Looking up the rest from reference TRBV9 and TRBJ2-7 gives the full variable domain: DSGVTQTPKHLITATGQRVTLRCSPRSGDLSVYWYQQSLDQGLQFLIQYYNGEERAKGNILERFSAQQFPDLHSELNLSSLELGDSALYFCASSASQGYEQYFGPGTRLTVT.

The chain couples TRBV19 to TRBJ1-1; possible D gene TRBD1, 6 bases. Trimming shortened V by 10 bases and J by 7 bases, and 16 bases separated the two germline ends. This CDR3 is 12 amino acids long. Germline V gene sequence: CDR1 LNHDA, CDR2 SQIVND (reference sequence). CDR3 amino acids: CATNRERGEAFF. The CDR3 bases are TGTGCCACAAACAGGGAACGCGGTGAAGCTTTCTTT.

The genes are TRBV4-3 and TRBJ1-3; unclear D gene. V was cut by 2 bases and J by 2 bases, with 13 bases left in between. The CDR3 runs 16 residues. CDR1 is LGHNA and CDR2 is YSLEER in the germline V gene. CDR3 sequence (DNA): TGCGCCAGCAGCCAAACGATTACAGTGGCTGGAAACACCATATATTTT. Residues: CASSQTITVAGNTIYF.

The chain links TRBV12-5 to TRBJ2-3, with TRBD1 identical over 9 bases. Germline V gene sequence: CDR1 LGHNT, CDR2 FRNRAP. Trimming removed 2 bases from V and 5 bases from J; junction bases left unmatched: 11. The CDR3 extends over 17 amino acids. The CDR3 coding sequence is TGTGCTAGTGGTTTGCCCATGGCGGGACAGGGACGAGATACGCAGTATTTT. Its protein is CASGLPMAGQGRDTQYF.

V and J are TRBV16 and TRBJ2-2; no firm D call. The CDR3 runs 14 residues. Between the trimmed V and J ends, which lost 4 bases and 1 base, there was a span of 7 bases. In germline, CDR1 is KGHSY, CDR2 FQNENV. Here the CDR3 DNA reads TGTGCCAGCAGCCCTGGCCTGAACACCGGGGAGCTGTTTTTT. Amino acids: CASSPGLNTGELFF.

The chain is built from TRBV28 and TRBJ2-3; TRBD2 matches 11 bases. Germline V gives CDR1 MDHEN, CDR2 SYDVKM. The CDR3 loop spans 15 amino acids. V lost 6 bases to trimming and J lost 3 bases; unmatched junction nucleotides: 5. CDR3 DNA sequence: TGTGCCAGCAGGACCGGGACTAGCGGTACAGATACGCAGTATTTT. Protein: CASRTGTSGTDTQYF.

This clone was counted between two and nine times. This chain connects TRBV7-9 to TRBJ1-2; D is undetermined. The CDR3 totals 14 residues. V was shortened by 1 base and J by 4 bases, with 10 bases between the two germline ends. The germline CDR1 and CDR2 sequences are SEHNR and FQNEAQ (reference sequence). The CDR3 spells CASSLEVSVYGYTF. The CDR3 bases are TGTGCCAGCAGCTTAGAGGTTAGCGTCTATGGCTACACCTTC.

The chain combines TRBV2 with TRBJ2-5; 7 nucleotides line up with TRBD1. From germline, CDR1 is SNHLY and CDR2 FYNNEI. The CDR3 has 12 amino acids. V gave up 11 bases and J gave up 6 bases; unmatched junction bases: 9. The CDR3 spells CADRQGGKTQYF. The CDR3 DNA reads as TGTGCCGACCGACAGGGTGGGAAGACCCAGTACTTC. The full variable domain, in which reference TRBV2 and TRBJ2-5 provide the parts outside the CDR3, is EPEVTQTPSHQVTQMGQEVILRCVPISNHLYFYWYRQILGQKVEFLVSFYNNEISEKSEIFDDQFSVERPDGSNFTLKIRSTKLEDSAMYFCADRQGGKTQYFGPGTRLLVL.

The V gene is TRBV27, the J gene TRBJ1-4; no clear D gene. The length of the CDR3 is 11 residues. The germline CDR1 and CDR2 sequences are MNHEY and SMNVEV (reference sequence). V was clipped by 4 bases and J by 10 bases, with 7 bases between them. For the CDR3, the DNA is TGTGCCAGCAGTTCGGTTGGAAAACTGTTTTTT. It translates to CASSSVGKLFF.

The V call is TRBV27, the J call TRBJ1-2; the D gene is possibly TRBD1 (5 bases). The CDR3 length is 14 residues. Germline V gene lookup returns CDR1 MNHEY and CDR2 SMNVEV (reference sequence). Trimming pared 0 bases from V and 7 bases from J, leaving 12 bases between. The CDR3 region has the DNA TGTGCCAGCAGTTTATCGAGTGTTACAGGTGGCTACACCTTC. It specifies CASSLSSVTGGYTF.

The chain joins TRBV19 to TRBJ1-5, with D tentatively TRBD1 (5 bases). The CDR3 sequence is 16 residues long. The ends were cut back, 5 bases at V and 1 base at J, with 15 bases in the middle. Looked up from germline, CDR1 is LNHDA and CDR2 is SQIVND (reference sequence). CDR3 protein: CASSPPGVSSNQPQHF. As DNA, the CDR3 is TGTGCCAGTAGTCCCCCGGGGGTTTCGAGCAATCAGCCCCAGCATTTT.